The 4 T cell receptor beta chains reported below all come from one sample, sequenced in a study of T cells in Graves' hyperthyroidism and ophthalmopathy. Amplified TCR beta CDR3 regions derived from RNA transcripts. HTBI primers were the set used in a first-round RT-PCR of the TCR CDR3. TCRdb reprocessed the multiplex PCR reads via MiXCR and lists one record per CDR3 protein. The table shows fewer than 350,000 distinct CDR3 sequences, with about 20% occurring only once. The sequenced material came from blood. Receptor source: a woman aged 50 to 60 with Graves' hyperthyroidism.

CDR3 protein: CASSRTLRELDTDTQYF. DNA of the CDR3: TGTGCCAGCTCCCGAACGCTCCGGGAGTTAGACACAGATACGCAGTATTTT. This chain joins TRBV18 and TRBJ2-3; TRBD2 might be the D (6 bases). Trimming left V 6 bases short and J 2 bases short, with 21 bases between. The CDR3 extends over 17 amino acids. Germline lookup yields CDR1 KGHSH and CDR2 LQKENI.

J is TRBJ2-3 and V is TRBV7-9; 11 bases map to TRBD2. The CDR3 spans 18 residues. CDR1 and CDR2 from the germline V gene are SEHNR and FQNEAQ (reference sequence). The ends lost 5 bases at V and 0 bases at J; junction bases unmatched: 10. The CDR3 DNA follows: TGTGCCAGCAGCCCAGACCTGACTAGCGGGGAAAGCACAGATACGCAGTATTTT. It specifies CASSPDLTSGESTDTQYF.

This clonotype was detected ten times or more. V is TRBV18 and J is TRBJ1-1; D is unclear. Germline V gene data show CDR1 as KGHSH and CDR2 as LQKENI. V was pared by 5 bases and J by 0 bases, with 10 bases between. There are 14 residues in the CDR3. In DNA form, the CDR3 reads TGTGCCAGCTCAAACGGGCGAATGAACACTGAAGCTTTCTTT. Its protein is CASSNGRMNTEAFF.

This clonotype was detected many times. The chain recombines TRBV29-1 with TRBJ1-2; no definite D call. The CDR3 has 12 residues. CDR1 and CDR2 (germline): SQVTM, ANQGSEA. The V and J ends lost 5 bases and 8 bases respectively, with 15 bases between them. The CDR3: CSVPRADGGYTF. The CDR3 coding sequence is TGCAGCGTTCCCCGCGCAGATGGGGGCTACACCTTC.